These 21 T cell receptor beta chains were all obtained from the same sample, sequenced in a study of blood T cell repertoires in COVID-19. Assay used: immunoSEQ multiplex PCR; TCRdb lists only in-frame clones, some missing. The table shows 45,000 or so clones, with over 75% occurring only once. Sequencing was performed on peripheral blood. Source of these receptors: a human donor in a cohort sampled during active COVID-19.

The CDR3 DNA reads TGTGCCAGCACACCCCACGGGACAGGGGCCGATACGCAGTATTTT. Its protein is CASTPHGTGADTQYF. V is TRBV25-1 and J is TRBJ2-3; 10 positions agree with TRBD1. This CDR3 comprises 15 residues. The germline gives CDR1 MGHDK, CDR2 SYGVNS. Unmatched junction bases numbered 10, after V lost 7 bases and J lost 6 bases.

The chain is built from TRBV7-2 and TRBJ2-1, with 12 bases lining up with TRBD2. CDR1 and CDR2 (germline): SGHTA, FQGNSA. J gave up 13 bases and V 5 bases, and 6 bases lay outside the gene matches. The CDR3 is made up of 13 amino acids. The CDR3 here is CASSRRTSGIQFF. Here the CDR3 DNA reads TGTGCCAGCAGCCGCAGGACTAGCGGGATCCAGTTCTTC.

This clone was recorded a few times. The chain joins TRBV15 to TRBJ2-3, with 10 bases lining up with TRBD2. The CDR3 is 17 residues long. V lost 3 bases to trimming and J lost 3 bases; unmatched junction nucleotides: 9. Germline values: CDR1 LNHNV, CDR2 YYDKDF (reference sequence). The CDR3, as DNA: TGTGCCACCAGCAGCCAGCGGGAGGGCTCGTTAACAGATACGCAGTATTTT. Its protein is CATSSQREGSLTDTQYF.

The V call is TRBV5-5, the J call TRBJ2-5; 7 bases map to TRBD1. The CDR3 spans 13 residues. From germline, CDR1 is SGHKS and CDR2 YYEKEE (reference sequence). V shed 3 bases, J shed 5 bases, and the junction held 4 bases outside the gene matches. The CDR3 DNA reads TGTGCCAGCAGCTCTACAGGGGTTGAGACCCAGTACTTC. Residues: CASSSTGVETQYF.

The rearrangement joins TRBV15 to TRBJ2-1, with TRBD2 matching over 7 bases. CDR1 is LNHNV and CDR2 is YYDKDF in the germline V gene (reference sequence). This CDR3 region has 15 residues. V shed 0 bases, J shed 8 bases, and the junction held 7 bases outside the gene matches. The CDR3 loop is CATSRDRGLRYEQFF. CDR3 coding DNA: TGTGCCACCAGCAGAGATCGGGGACTAAGGTATGAGCAGTTCTTC.

The chain joins TRBV6-5 to TRBJ1-2; D perhaps matches TRBD1 (6 bases). Germline CDR1 MNHEY, CDR2 SVGAGI. The CDR3 sequence is 14 residues long. Deletions cut 2 bases from V and 7 bases from J, with 14 bases between. In nucleotides, the CDR3 is TGTGCCAGCAGTTACGGCACAGGGACGGGTGGCTACACCTTC. Amino acids: CASSYGTGTGGYTF.

This clone was picked up a small number of times. V gene TRBV11-2 combines with J gene TRBJ2-7; perhaps TRBD1 as D (6 bases). CDR1 is SGHAT, CDR2 FQNNGV, per germline. The CDR3 loop spans 14 amino acids. V was cut by 3 bases and J by 5 bases, with 14 bases left in between. CDR3 amino acids: CASSLGALGDEQYF. CDR3 DNA: TGTGCCAGCAGCTTGGGGGCACTGGGGGACGAGCAGTACTTC.

The chain couples TRBV28 to TRBJ1-3; D call uncertain. Germline V CDR1 and CDR2: MDHEN, SYDVKM. The CDR3 is made up of 14 amino acids. V was shortened by 2 bases and J by 0 bases, with 5 bases between the two germline ends. CDR3 sequence: CASSLQSSGNTIYF. The CDR3 DNA is TGTGCCAGCAGTTTACAATCCTCTGGAAACACCATATATTTT.

A single count supports this clone. The chain combines TRBV11-3 with TRBJ1-1, with 8 bases lining up with TRBD1. In germline, CDR1 is SGHNT, CDR2 YENEEA. The trim removed 5 bases at V and 1 base at J, leaving 6 bases unmatched. This CDR3 is 15 amino acids long. CDR3 coding DNA: TGTGCCAGCAGCGCCCAACAGGGGGAGAACACTGAAGCTTTCTTT. Translation gives CASSAQQGENTEAFF.

The gene calls are TRBV7-2 and TRBJ2-1; TRBD2 matches 8 bases. The CDR3 has 16 residues. From germline, CDR1 is SGHTA and CDR2 FQGNSA. V lost 1 base to trimming and J lost 7 bases; unmatched junction nucleotides: 9. This CDR3 is CASSLVSGRGRNEQFF. The CDR3 DNA reads TGTGCCAGCAGCTTAGTCAGCGGGAGAGGTAGGAATGAGCAGTTCTTC.

The chain has TRBV6-5 and TRBJ2-2; TRBD2 matches at 10 bases. Germline V gene data show CDR1 as MNHEY and CDR2 as SVGAGI. There are 15 residues in the CDR3. The V segment lost 7 bases and the J segment 4 bases; nucleotides outside the gene matches: 6. CDR3 residues: CASTSGRVSTGELFF. The CDR3 DNA sequence: TGTGCCAGCACGAGCGGGAGGGTCAGCACCGGGGAGCTGTTTTTT.

V gene TRBV19 combines with J gene TRBJ1-1; 8 nucleotides agree with TRBD1. V was pared by 3 bases and J by 0 bases, with 12 bases of the junction left unmatched. This CDR3 is 18 amino acids long. Germline V CDR1 and CDR2: LNHDA, SQIVND (reference sequence). CDR3 region: CASSITGTGNYMNTEAFF. The CDR3 nucleotides are TGTGCCAGTAGTATCACCGGGACAGGTAATTACATGAACACTGAAGCTTTCTTT.

The chain employs TRBV18 and TRBJ2-2, with D possibly TRBD2 on 5 matching bases. V shed 5 bases and J shed 4 bases, with 14 bases lying between them. Germline lookup yields CDR1 KGHSH and CDR2 LQKENI. The CDR3 extends over 15 amino acids. The CDR3 sequence is CASSGLVDSTGELFF. The CDR3 bases are TGTGCCAGCTCAGGACTGGTCGATAGCACCGGGGAGCTGTTTTTT.

The chain recombines TRBV6-2 or TRBV6-3 with TRBJ2-5; a possible D gene is TRBD2 (5 bases). This CDR3 has 12 amino acids. Germline loops: CDR1 MNHEY, CDR2 SVGEGT. Trimming pared 6 bases from V and 4 bases from J, leaving 9 bases between. The DNA of the CDR3 is TGTGCCAGCAGCCTAGCAGCAGAGACCCAGTACTTC. This encodes CASSLAAETQYF.

Here the CDR3 reads CASSFLNSGRLGEQFF. The CDR3 nucleotides read TGTGCCAGCAGCTTCCTGAATAGCGGGAGACTAGGTGAGCAGTTCTTC. J is TRBJ2-1 and V is TRBV7-9, with 9 bases lining up with TRBD2. Germline CDR1 reads SEHNR; CDR2 reads FQNEAQ (reference sequence). The V gene end was trimmed by 3 bases and the J gene end by 9 bases; junction bases not matched to a gene: 12. The CDR3 has 16 amino acids.

The rearrangement links TRBV19 to TRBJ1-6, with a tentative D call TRBD1 (5 bases). The CDR3 contains 14 residues. Looked up from germline, CDR1 is LNHDA and CDR2 is SQIVND (reference sequence). V was clipped by 5 bases and J by 10 bases, with 15 bases between them. DNA for the CDR3: TGTGCCAGTAGTTACAGCTTGGAGGGGTCACCCCTCCACTTT. It is translated as CASSYSLEGSPLHF.

In this sample, this clone turned up once. The chain recombines TRBV11-3 with TRBJ2-3; 8 nucleotides agree with TRBD1. With V trimmed by 7 bases and J by 1 base, 10 bases remained unmatched. The germline CDR1 and CDR2 sequences are SGHNT and YENEEA. The CDR3 spans 16 residues. The CDR3 is CASTPSLTGGTDTQYF. The CDR3 bases are TGTGCCAGCACCCCATCCCTGACAGGGGGCACAGATACGCAGTATTTT.

This chain connects TRBV6-5 to TRBJ2-7; 12 nucleotides agree with TRBD2. Germline V lookup: CDR1 MNHEY, CDR2 SVGAGI. V shed 8 bases, J shed 6 bases, and the junction held 8 bases outside the gene matches. CDR3 length: 14 amino acids. The CDR3 here is CASSLAGGRGEQYF. In DNA form, the CDR3 reads TGTGCCAGCTCTCTAGCGGGAGGGCGGGGCGAGCAGTACTTC.

The CDR3 bases are TGTGCCACCATGGGACTAGCAACAGATACGCAGTATTTT. Amino acid sequence: CATMGLATDTQYF. The V and J genes are TRBV24-1 and TRBJ2-3, with 9 bases lining up with TRBD2. The CDR3 is 13 amino acids. Unmatched junction bases numbered 2, after V lost 8 bases and J lost 3 bases. Per the germline V gene, CDR1 is KGHDR and CDR2 is SFDVKD.

The genes are TRBV7-9 and TRBJ1-5; D gene unclear. The CDR3 length is 13 residues. V lost 6 bases to trimming and J lost 3 bases, with 9 bases between them. The V gene's germline CDR1 is SEHNR and CDR2 FQNEAQ (reference sequence). The CDR3 reads CASSSTFNQPQHF. The CDR3 DNA follows: TGTGCCAGCAGTTCGACATTCAATCAGCCCCAGCATTTT.

V and J are TRBV7-8 and TRBJ2-7, with TRBD2 matching over 8 bases. The CDR3 sequence is 15 residues long. The V and J ends lost 3 bases and 3 bases, in that order; junction bases with no gene match: 7. Germline V CDR1 and CDR2: SGHVS, FQNEAQ. Written as DNA, the CDR3 is TGTGCCAGCAGCTTGGGACTAGACCAAGACTACGAGCAGTACTTC. Its translation: CASSLGLDQDYEQYF.